This T cell receptor (beta chain) was recovered during a study of CD8+ T cells in alopecia areata. The sample holds one count of this clone. Antigen specificity is unknown. Sequencing used cDNA as its template, made by extracting RNA and reverse transcribing it. The method was immunoSEQ multiplex PCR; TCRdb's version includes in-frame clones alone and lacks a portion of them. The table records more than 150,000 clones, approximately 49% of them present only once. This sample's treatment: oral pan-JAK inhibitor, 5-10 mg twice daily. The study team obtained lesional scalp punch biopsies and peripheral blood from alopecia areata patients. V gave up 4 bases and J gave up 11 bases, with 17 bases separating them. This CDR3 region has 12 residues. From germline, CDR1 is GTSNPN and CDR2 SVGIG (reference sequence). Study-wide findings and caveats: Normal scalp showed lower clonality than lesional scalp, especially alopecia totalis/universalis. Patients displayed less clarity in TCR sharing than mice, a finding possibly related to HLA.

V gene TRBV30 combines with J gene TRBJ1-1; tentatively, D is TRBD1 (5 bases). This material consisted of CD8+ T cells sorted from blood, taken at roughly week 52, from a patient treated with tofacitinib. The sequence derives from a human donor with alopecia areata. CDR3 nucleotides: TGTGCCTGGAATGGGGACCCAATTGTGGCTTTCTTT. This sequence encodes CAWNGDPIVAFF.